The 13 T cell receptor beta chains below come from one sample, sequenced in a study of blood T cell repertoires in COVID-19. Method: immunoSEQ multiplex PCR; TCRdb's copy keeps in-frame clones and lacks some. Here the sample spans about 80,000 clones, around 89% being singletons. The sequencing input was peripheral blood. The receptors were sampled from a woman of 80 years or more with acute or convalescent COVID-19.

The gene calls are TRBV6-5 and TRBJ1-6; TRBD1 aligns across 9 bases. The CDR3 contains 15 residues. After removal of 0 bases from V and 9 bases from J, the junction contained 3 bases not matched to a gene. Germline assignment: CDR1 MNHEY and CDR2 SVGAGI. This chain's CDR3 is CASSYSGTGRSPLHF. Here the CDR3 DNA reads TGTGCCAGCAGTTACTCGGGGACAGGGCGTTCACCCCTCCACTTT.

The V call is TRBV5-4, the J call TRBJ2-1; tentatively, D is TRBD2 (6 bases). Germline V gene data show CDR1 as SGHNT and CDR2 as YYREEE (reference sequence). The CDR3 totals 15 residues. Trimming took 5 bases from V and 8 from J, leaving 20 bases between them. The CDR3 sequence is CASRYSGGSGDEQFF. The CDR3 region has the DNA TGTGCCAGCAGGTATAGCGGAGGTTCGGGGGATGAGCAGTTCTTC.

The chain recombines TRBV19 with TRBJ1-1; the D gene is possibly TRBD1 (6 bases). Trimming pared 6 bases from V and 5 bases from J, leaving 25 bases between. The CDR3 consists of 17 residues. Looked up from germline, CDR1 is LNHDA and CDR2 is SQIVND (reference sequence). This CDR3 is CASSAQGYGELWTEAFF. As DNA, the CDR3 is TGTGCCAGTAGCGCACAGGGATATGGAGAGTTGTGGACTGAAGCTTTCTTT.

The chain joins TRBV5-8 to TRBJ2-7; D unresolved. This CDR3 spans 11 amino acids. Germline V gives CDR1 SGHTS, CDR2 YDEGEE. V lost 7 bases, J lost 0 bases, and 5 bases lay in between. CDR3: CASRYSYEQYF. CDR3 DNA sequence: TGTGCCAGCCGGTACTCCTACGAGCAGTACTTC.

This clone was seen only once. The CDR3 region has the DNA TGTGCCAGTAGAGGGACAGGGGGCAGGGAGACCCAGTACTTC. Its translation: CASRGTGGRETQYF. The V gene is TRBV19, the J gene TRBJ2-5; 12 bases agree with TRBD1. Germline-derived CDR1 and CDR2 are LNHDA and SQIVND (reference sequence). The junction had 4 bases not matched to a gene; V was cut back by 6 bases and J by 5 bases. The CDR3 extends over 14 amino acids. The variable domain in full, completed from reference TRBV19 and TRBJ2-5, reads DGGITQSPKYLFRKEGQNVTLSCEQNLNHDAMYWYRQDPGQGLRLIYYSQIVNDFQKGDIAEGYSVSREKKESFPLTVTSAQKNPTAFYLCASRGTGGRETQYFGPGTRLLVL.

This clone was found once. The chain combines TRBV5-1 with TRBJ2-3; 13 nucleotides match TRBD2. J gave up 1 base and V 0 bases, and 11 bases lay outside the gene matches. The CDR3 loop spans 20 amino acids. Germline loops: CDR1 SGHRS, CDR2 YFSETQ. The CDR3 coding sequence is TGCGCCAGCAGCTTGGCCTATACTAGCGGGAGGGCCTTGGGCACAGATACGCAGTATTTT. This sequence encodes CASSLAYTSGRALGTDTQYF.

V and J are TRBV7-9 and TRBJ2-7, with TRBD1 matching over 10 bases. The CDR3 covers 17 residues. In germline, CDR1 is SEHNR, CDR2 FQNEAQ (reference sequence). The ends lost 5 bases at V and 2 bases at J; junction bases unmatched: 12. DNA of the CDR3: TGTGCCAGCAGCCTCGGGACAGGGGACCAAAGGACCTACGAGCAGTACTTC. Its translation is CASSLGTGDQRTYEQYF. The full variable domain, its missing parts supplied by reference TRBV7-9 and TRBJ2-7, is DTGVSQNPRHKITKRGQNVTFRCDPISEHNRLYWYRQTLGQGPEFLTYFQNEAQLEKSRLLSDRFSAERPKGSFSTLEIQRTEQGDSAMYLCASSLGTGDQRTYEQYFGPGTRLTVT.

V usage is TRBV30 and J usage is TRBJ2-5, with D perhaps TRBD1 (6 bases). V gave up 5 bases and J gave up 2 bases, with 15 bases separating them. Germline V gene data show CDR1 as GTSNPN and CDR2 as SVGIG (reference sequence). This CDR3 spans 14 amino acids. CDR3 bases: TGTGCCTGGCAAAAAACAGGGTTGCAAGAGACCCAGTACTTC. Protein sequence: CAWQKTGLQETQYF.

The rearrangement links TRBV5-1 to TRBJ2-3; 7 positions agree with TRBD1. From germline, CDR1 is SGHRS and CDR2 YFSETQ. The CDR3 length is 15 residues. Trimming at V came to 3 bases and at J to 1 base, leaving 5 bases not matched to a gene. CDR3 residues: CASSSGQTRTDTQYF. The CDR3 nucleotides read TGCGCCAGCAGCTCGGGACAGACACGCACAGATACGCAGTATTTT. Full variable domain (missing parts from reference TRBV5-1 and TRBJ2-3): KAGVTQTPRYLIKTRGQQVTLSCSPISGHRSVSWYQQTPGQGLQFLFEYFSETQRNKGNFPGRFSGRQFSNSRSEMNVSTLELGDSALYLCASSSGQTRTDTQYFGPGTRLTVL.

V usage is TRBV18 and J usage is TRBJ1-1; possible D gene TRBD1, 5 bases. The ends were cut back, 3 bases at V and 5 bases at J, with 13 bases in the middle. Germline values: CDR1 KGHSH, CDR2 LQKENI. This CDR3 region has 14 residues. CDR3 sequence: CASSPTLGETEAFF. In DNA form, the CDR3 reads TGTGCCAGCTCACCGACATTAGGGGAAACTGAAGCTTTCTTT.

V is TRBV18 and J is TRBJ2-7; 7 bases fit TRBD2. Unmatched junction bases numbered 9, after V lost 2 bases and J lost 5 bases. CDR1 and CDR2 from the germline V gene are KGHSH and LQKENI. The CDR3 runs 15 residues. The CDR3 here is CASSPGGVWQDEQYF. CDR3 sequence (DNA): TGTGCCAGCTCACCAGGGGGGGTGTGGCAGGACGAGCAGTACTTC.

This clone came up once. The chain carries TRBV25-1 and TRBJ1-4, with D unclear. V lost 3 bases to trimming and J lost 8 bases, with 13 bases between them. The CDR3 is 14 residues long. Germline assignment: CDR1 MGHDK and CDR2 SYGVNS. CDR3 sequence: CASSEGGGGEKLFF. CDR3 sequence (DNA): TGTGCCAGCAGTGAGGGAGGTGGCGGGGAAAAACTGTTTTTT.

This chain joins TRBV3-1 (or the pseudogene TRBV3-2) and TRBJ1-1; D gene unclear. CDR3 length equals 15 residues. V was shortened by 0 bases and J by 0 bases, with 8 bases between the two germline ends. Germline-derived CDR1 and CDR2 are LGHDT and YNNKEL (reference sequence). CDR3 nucleotides: TGTGCCAGCAGCCAAGATGGGCAAGTGAACACTGAAGCTTTCTTT. It codes for CASSQDGQVNTEAFF.